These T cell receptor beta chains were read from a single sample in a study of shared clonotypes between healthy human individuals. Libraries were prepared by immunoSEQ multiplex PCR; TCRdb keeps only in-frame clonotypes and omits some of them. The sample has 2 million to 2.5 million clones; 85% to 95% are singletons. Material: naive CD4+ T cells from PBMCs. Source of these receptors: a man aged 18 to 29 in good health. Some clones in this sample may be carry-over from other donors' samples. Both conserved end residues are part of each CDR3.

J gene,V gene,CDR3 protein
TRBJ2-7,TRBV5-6,CASSLAGLAGEYEQYF
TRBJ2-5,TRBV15,CATSRDLLAAKETQYF
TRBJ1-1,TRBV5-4,CASSKSPGRGTEAFF
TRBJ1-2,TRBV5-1,CASSSTGTGDYGYTF
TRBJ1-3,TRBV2,CASATGHSGNTIYF
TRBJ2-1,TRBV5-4,CASSQRDRVYNEQFF
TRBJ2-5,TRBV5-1,CASSLLTAQETQYF
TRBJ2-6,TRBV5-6,CASSLAKSGANVLTF
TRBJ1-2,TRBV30,CAWRVTGLYGYTF
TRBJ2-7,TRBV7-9,CASSQDRGQDEQYF
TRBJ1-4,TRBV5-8,CASSLGQSGATNEKLFF
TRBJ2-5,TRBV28,CATQGGAQYF